These T cell receptor beta chains were read from a single sample in a study of T cell responses to AZD1222 COVID-19 vaccine. Only in-frame clones appear in the TCRdb table, and some are missing; sequencing was by immunoSEQ multiplex PCR. The sample has around 150,000 clones; approximately 84% are singletons. This specimen was peripheral blood, taken on day 0 of AZD1222 vaccination. These receptors all stem from an adult in good health. CDR3s include the opening cysteine and the closing phenylalanine or tryptophan. The order of the fields is D gene, J gene, clone size, V gene, CDR3 protein, CDR3 DNA. D genes are given only for firm matches. Some rows mark clone size as missing; the rest say once, few, many or name a class of expanded clone.

D gene: TRBD1
J gene: TRBJ1-1
clone size: -
V gene: TRBV7-8
CDR3 protein: CASSDQGAVNTEAFF
CDR3 DNA: TGTGCCAGCAGCGATCAGGGGGCCGTGAACACTGAAGCTTTCTTT

D gene: -
J gene: TRBJ1-5
clone size: -
V gene: TRBV30
CDR3 protein: CAWSINRVEPQHF
CDR3 DNA: TGTGCCTGGAGTATAAACAGGGTCGAGCCCCAGCATTTT

D gene: -
J gene: TRBJ1-2
clone size: -
V gene: TRBV28
CDR3 protein: CASSLGGLNSNYGYTF
CDR3 DNA: TGTGCCAGCAGTTTAGGGGGCCTTAACTCTAACTATGGCTACACCTTC

D gene: -
J gene: TRBJ1-3
clone size: -
V gene: TRBV5-3
CDR3 protein: CARSLDKGRTSGNTIYF
CDR3 DNA: TGTGCCAGAAGCTTGGACAAAGGACGCACCTCTGGAAACACCATATATTTT

D gene: -
J gene: TRBJ2-7
clone size: -
V gene: TRBV27
CDR3 protein: CASSPLGRLGQYF
CDR3 DNA: TGTGCCAGCAGTCCTCTCGGACGCCTAGGGCAGTACTTC

D gene: TRBD1
J gene: TRBJ1-2
clone size: -
V gene: TRBV19
CDR3 protein: CASTTTGPYGYTF
CDR3 DNA: TGTGCCAGTACCACGACAGGGCCCTATGGCTACACCTTC

D gene: -
J gene: TRBJ2-7
clone size: -
V gene: TRBV18
CDR3 protein: CASSPPIQGNEQYF
CDR3 DNA: TGTGCCAGCTCACCACCGATACAGGGCAACGAGCAGTACTTC

D gene: TRBD2
J gene: TRBJ2-1
clone size: once
V gene: TRBV29-1
CDR3 protein: CSAPELAGTSGNEQFF
CDR3 DNA: TGCAGCGCCCCTGAACTAGCGGGGACCTCAGGGAATGAGCAGTTCTTC

D gene: -
J gene: TRBJ1-1
clone size: -
V gene: TRBV7-2
CDR3 protein: CAHGATEAFF
CDR3 DNA: TGTGCCCATGGCGCGACTGAAGCTTTCTTT

D gene: -
J gene: TRBJ1-4
clone size: -
V gene: TRBV30
CDR3 protein: CAWISRGFEKLFF
CDR3 DNA: TGTGCCTGGATCTCTCGAGGATTTGAAAAACTGTTTTTT

D gene: -
J gene: TRBJ1-6
clone size: -
V gene: TRBV11-2
CDR3 protein: CASSFVRDSNSPLHF
CDR3 DNA: TGTGCCAGCAGCTTTGTGAGGGACTCTAATTCACCCCTCCACTTT

D gene: -
J gene: TRBJ1-1
clone size: -
V gene: TRBV5-1
CDR3 protein: CASSLEGPNTEAFF
CDR3 DNA: TGCGCCAGCAGCTTGGAAGGCCCGAACACTGAAGCTTTCTTT

D gene: -
J gene: TRBJ1-5
clone size: -
V gene: TRBV19
CDR3 protein: CASSKLNSNQPQHF
CDR3 DNA: TGTGCCAGTAGTAAGCTAAATAGCAATCAGCCCCAGCATTTT

D gene: TRBD1
J gene: TRBJ2-5
clone size: -
V gene: TRBV29-1
CDR3 protein: CSVGDRAAETQYF
CDR3 DNA: TGCAGCGTTGGGGACAGGGCGGCAGAGACCCAGTACTTC

D gene: TRBD1
J gene: TRBJ1-1
clone size: -
V gene: TRBV4-1
CDR3 protein: CASSQVLNAGTGVVPFF
CDR3 DNA: TGCGCCAGCAGCCAAGTCCTCAACGCCGGGACAGGGGTTGTTCCTTTCTTT

D gene: -
J gene: TRBJ1-4
clone size: -
V gene: TRBV28
CDR3 protein: CASSFSTRTDATNEKLFF
CDR3 DNA: TGTGCCAGCAGTTTTTCCACCCGGACGGATGCAACTAATGAAAAACTGTTTTTT

D gene: -
J gene: TRBJ2-3
clone size: -
V gene: TRBV6-5
CDR3 protein: CASSLYRVLGTDTQYF
CDR3 DNA: TGTGCCAGCAGTTTATACAGGGTTTTGGGGACAGATACGCAGTATTTT

D gene: -
J gene: TRBJ2-2
clone size: few
V gene: TRBV7-9
CDR3 protein: CASSLGTANTGELFF
CDR3 DNA: TGTGCCAGCAGCTTAGGGACAGCGAACACCGGGGAGCTGTTTTTT

D gene: -
J gene: TRBJ2-7
clone size: once
V gene: TRBV2
CDR3 protein: CASRQDSTYEQYF
CDR3 DNA: TGTGCCAGCAGGCAGGACAGCACCTACGAGCAGTACTTC

D gene: -
J gene: TRBJ1-2
clone size: -
V gene: TRBV9
CDR3 protein: CASSKRDGYTF
CDR3 DNA: TGTGCCAGCAGTAAGAGGGATGGCTACACCTTC

D gene: -
J gene: TRBJ1-1
clone size: -
V gene: TRBV5-1
CDR3 protein: CASSFTGRFEAFF
CDR3 DNA: TGCGCCAGCAGCTTCACAGGGCGGTTTGAAGCTTTCTTT

D gene: -
J gene: TRBJ2-3
clone size: -
V gene: TRBV5-1
CDR3 protein: CASRPGSSTDTQYF
CDR3 DNA: TGCGCCAGCAGGCCCGGGAGCAGCACAGATACGCAGTATTTT

D gene: -
J gene: TRBJ1-2
clone size: -
V gene: TRBV6-5
CDR3 protein: CASSYLSGGSNYGYTF
CDR3 DNA: TGTGCCAGCAGTTACCTGTCGGGGGGGTCCAACTATGGCTACACCTTC

D gene: TRBD1
J gene: TRBJ1-2
clone size: -
V gene: TRBV19
CDR3 protein: CASTLTGNNYGYTF
CDR3 DNA: TGTGCCAGTACCTTGACAGGGAACAACTATGGCTACACCTTC

D gene: TRBD1
J gene: TRBJ1-2
clone size: -
V gene: TRBV27
CDR3 protein: CASSGQGGRYGYTF
CDR3 DNA: TGTGCCAGCAGTGGACAGGGGGGCCGTTATGGCTACACCTTC

D gene: -
J gene: TRBJ1-3
clone size: -
V gene: TRBV28
CDR3 protein: CASSPGREGGVAGNTIYF
CDR3 DNA: TGTGCCAGCAGCCCGGGCCGAGAGGGTGGGGTTGCTGGAAACACCATATATTTT

D gene: TRBD1
J gene: TRBJ1-1
clone size: -
V gene: TRBV29-1
CDR3 protein: CSVAGGNTEAFF
CDR3 DNA: TGCAGCGTTGCAGGGGGCAACACTGAAGCTTTCTTT

D gene: -
J gene: TRBJ1-1
clone size: -
V gene: TRBV7-9
CDR3 protein: CASSSRESGRPNTEAFF
CDR3 DNA: TGTGCCAGCAGCTCCCGGGAATCTGGAAGGCCCAACACTGAAGCTTTCTTT

D gene: -
J gene: TRBJ1-2
clone size: -
V gene: TRBV3-1/TRBV3-2
CDR3 protein: CASSSRGGVGGAYGYTF
CDR3 DNA: TGTGCCAGCAGCTCAAGGGGAGGGGTCGGGGGTGCCTATGGCTACACCTTC

D gene: -
J gene: TRBJ2-3
clone size: -
V gene: TRBV19
CDR3 protein: CASSTRRGGASTDTQYF
CDR3 DNA: TGTGCCAGTAGTACCCGCCGGGGAGGAGCCAGCACAGATACGCAGTATTTT

D gene: TRBD1
J gene: TRBJ1-1
clone size: -
V gene: TRBV7-3
CDR3 protein: CASSPTGQGPEAFF
CDR3 DNA: TGTGCCAGCAGCCCAACGGGACAGGGACCTGAAGCTTTCTTT

D gene: -
J gene: TRBJ1-1
clone size: -
V gene: TRBV18
CDR3 protein: CASSPGDGGVEAFF
CDR3 DNA: TGTGCCAGCTCACCGGGGGACGGAGGGGTTGAAGCTTTCTTT

D gene: TRBD1
J gene: TRBJ1-2
clone size: few
V gene: TRBV6-5
CDR3 protein: CASSPGQGLSGYTF
CDR3 DNA: TGTGCCAGCAGCCCGGGACAGGGGCTTTCTGGCTACACCTTC

D gene: -
J gene: TRBJ1-1
clone size: -
V gene: TRBV5-1
CDR3 protein: CASSFTPRSNTEAFF
CDR3 DNA: TGCGCCAGCAGCTTCACACCCCGGTCCAACACTGAAGCTTTCTTT

D gene: -
J gene: TRBJ2-3
clone size: once
V gene: TRBV6-5
CDR3 protein: CASSRLDTDTQYF
CDR3 DNA: TGTGCCAGCAGTCGACTAGATACAGATACGCAGTATTTT

D gene: TRBD1
J gene: TRBJ1-1
clone size: -
V gene: TRBV5-1
CDR3 protein: CASSQGATEAFF
CDR3 DNA: TGCGCCAGCAGTCAGGGGGCTACTGAAGCTTTCTTT

D gene: TRBD1
J gene: TRBJ1-2
clone size: -
V gene: TRBV7-9
CDR3 protein: CASSNDRGNTF
CDR3 DNA: TGTGCCAGCAGCAACGACAGGGGAAACACCTTC

D gene: -
J gene: TRBJ2-4
clone size: -
V gene: TRBV6-5
CDR3 protein: CASSPGGRANIQYF
CDR3 DNA: TGTGCCAGCAGTCCGGGTGGCAGGGCTAACATTCAGTACTTC

D gene: TRBD1
J gene: TRBJ1-2
clone size: once
V gene: TRBV30
CDR3 protein: CAWSVSGQASRGYTF
CDR3 DNA: TGTGCCTGGAGTGTTTCCGGACAGGCTAGTCGGGGCTACACCTTC

D gene: -
J gene: TRBJ1-3
clone size: -
V gene: TRBV7-3
CDR3 protein: CASSLGSGGNTIYF
CDR3 DNA: TGTGCCAGCAGCTTAGGGTCCGGGGGAAACACCATATATTTT

D gene: TRBD1
J gene: TRBJ1-5
clone size: few
V gene: TRBV5-6
CDR3 protein: CASSLSEGGGHQPQHF
CDR3 DNA: TGTGCCAGCAGCTTGAGTGAAGGAGGGGGCCATCAGCCCCAGCATTTT

D gene: TRBD1
J gene: TRBJ1-2
clone size: -
V gene: TRBV5-1
CDR3 protein: CASSWQGEYNYGYTF
CDR3 DNA: TGCGCCAGCAGCTGGCAGGGGGAATATAACTATGGCTACACCTTC

D gene: -
J gene: TRBJ1-1
clone size: -
V gene: TRBV18
CDR3 protein: CASLTSWNTEAFF
CDR3 DNA: TGTGCCAGCTTGACAAGTTGGAACACTGAAGCTTTCTTT

D gene: -
J gene: TRBJ2-7
clone size: -
V gene: TRBV5-1
CDR3 protein: CASSPLVPGTGEQYF
CDR3 DNA: TGCGCCAGCAGCCCCCTTGTTCCGGGAACGGGCGAGCAGTACTTC

D gene: -
J gene: TRBJ1-1
clone size: -
V gene: TRBV28
CDR3 protein: CASSSPWREAFF
CDR3 DNA: TGTGCCAGCAGCTCCCCGTGGAGGGAAGCTTTCTTT

D gene: -
J gene: TRBJ1-2
clone size: -
V gene: TRBV19
CDR3 protein: CASDWGSELGSYGYTF
CDR3 DNA: TGTGCCTCCGACTGGGGATCTGAACTGGGTAGCTATGGCTACACCTTC

D gene: -
J gene: TRBJ1-2
clone size: -
V gene: TRBV7-8
CDR3 protein: CASSQQPTDNGYTF
CDR3 DNA: TGTGCCAGCAGCCAACAACCAACCGATAATGGCTACACCTTC

D gene: -
J gene: TRBJ2-1
clone size: -
V gene: TRBV28
CDR3 protein: CASSSPGRGNEQFF
CDR3 DNA: TGTGCCAGCAGTTCACCAGGACGAGGCAATGAGCAGTTCTTC

D gene: -
J gene: TRBJ1-1
clone size: few
V gene: TRBV5-1
CDR3 protein: CASSLAASNTEAFF
CDR3 DNA: TGCGCCAGCAGCTTGGCAGCTTCGAACACTGAAGCTTTCTTT

D gene: TRBD1
J gene: TRBJ1-5
clone size: -
V gene: TRBV6-5
CDR3 protein: CASTAQGGGQPQHF
CDR3 DNA: TGTGCCAGCACCGCACAGGGGGGAGGTCAGCCCCAGCATTTT

D gene: -
J gene: TRBJ1-1
clone size: few
V gene: TRBV6-5
CDR3 protein: CASTKSINTEAFF
CDR3 DNA: TGTGCCAGCACCAAGTCCATTAACACTGAAGCTTTCTTT